This entry features one T cell receptor beta chain sequence. cDNA came from around 0.5 to 1 ug RNA primed by random hexamers. The authors amplified TCR beta CDR3 across 54 Vbeta and 13 Jbeta using immunoSEQ multiplex PCR. Using its own MiXCR run on the immunoSEQ multiplex PCR reads, TCRdb lists one record per CDR3 protein. The table shows about 120,000 distinct CDR3 sequences, with 94% occurring only once. Germline CDR1 is MGHDK and CDR2 is SYGVNS. V dropped 1 base and J dropped 8 bases, with 14 bases sitting between them. The CDR3 consists of 15 residues. The data originate from a study of CD8 T cells in Susac syndrome. In contrast to the negatively isolated CD8+ and CD4+ T cells, TEMRA cells were FACS-enriched.

The TCR sequence derives from a human donor in good health. The sample consisted of CD4+ T cells from PBMCs. V usage is TRBV25-1 and J usage is TRBJ1-4; TRBD1 might be the D (6 bases). The CDR3 nucleotides read TGTGCCAGCAGTGAATCCCCACAGGGTTACGAAAAACTGTTTTTT. Encoded protein: CASSESPQGYEKLFF.